The clone carrying this TCR beta chain has a handful of counts. This record comes from a study of T-cell reconstitution after alpha-beta-depleted transplantation in children. With 5 bases clipped from V and 2 bases from J, the junction kept 5 bases outside the gene matches. The CDR3 spans 14 residues. The germline V gene has CDR1 MNHNS and CDR2 SASEGT. The authors prepared the TCRbeta library with unique molecular identifiers. TCRdb re-called the PCR reads through MiXCR, storing one row per CDR3 protein. The sample shows about 400,000 distinct CDR3 sequences, around 21% of them seen only once. V gene TRBV6-1 combines with J gene TRBJ2-7; 8 positions match TRBD1. Sequences were derived from PBMCs from the stem cell graft donor, sampled from the stem cell graft. The receptor was derived from a human donor who donated a stem cell graft to a child with acute myeloid leukemia. This chain's CDR3 is CASSTGGTPYEQYF. In DNA, the CDR3 is TGTGCCAGCAGTACAGGGGGGACGCCCTACGAGCAGTACTTC.